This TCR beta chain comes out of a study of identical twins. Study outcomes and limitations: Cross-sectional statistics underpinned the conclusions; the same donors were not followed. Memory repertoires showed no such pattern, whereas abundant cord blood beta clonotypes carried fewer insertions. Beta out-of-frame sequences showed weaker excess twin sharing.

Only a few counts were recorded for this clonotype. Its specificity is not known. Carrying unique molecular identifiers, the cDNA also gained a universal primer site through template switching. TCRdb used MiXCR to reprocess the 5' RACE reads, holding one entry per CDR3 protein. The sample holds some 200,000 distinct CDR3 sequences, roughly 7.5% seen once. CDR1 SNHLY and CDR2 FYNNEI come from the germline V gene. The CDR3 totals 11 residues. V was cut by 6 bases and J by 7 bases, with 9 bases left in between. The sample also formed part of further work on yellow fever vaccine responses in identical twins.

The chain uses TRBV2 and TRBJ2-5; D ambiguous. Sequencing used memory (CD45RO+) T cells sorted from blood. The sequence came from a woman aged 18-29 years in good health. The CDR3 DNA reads TGTGCCAGCAGCCCGCATGGGACCCAGTACTTC. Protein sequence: CASSPHGTQYF.